In this sample, the clone carrying this T cell receptor (beta chain) turned up many times. This entry is derived from a study of T cells in Graves' hyperthyroidism and ophthalmopathy. J was trimmed by 11 bases and V by 4 bases; bases with no gene match: 4. CDR1 and CDR2 from the germline V gene are SGHTA and FQGNSA. The CDR3 consists of 12 residues. Diagnostic assessment was based on clinical symptoms, serum thyroxine and TRAb, thyroid ultrasound and orbital computed tomography. The blood sample was taken at first hyperthyroidism diagnosis, before any ophthalmopathy symptoms. Amplified TCR beta CDR3 regions derived from RNA transcripts. The TCR CDR3 was amplified in a first-round RT-PCR using the HTBI primer set. TCRdb used MiXCR to reprocess the multiplex PCR reads, holding one entry per CDR3 protein. The repertoire holds a few hundred thousand distinct CDR3 sequences, with around 16% as singletons.

The V call is TRBV7-2, the J call TRBJ1-1, with 10 bases fitting TRBD1. The sequence came from a woman between 18 and 29 years old with Graves' hyperthyroidism that later progressed to Graves' ophthalmopathy. Sequences were obtained from blood. CDR3 residues: CASSYGTGEAFF. CDR3 sequence (DNA): TGTGCCAGCAGCTATGGGACAGGGGAGGCTTTCTTT. Filled out from reference TRBV7-2 and TRBJ1-1, the complete variable domain reads GAGVSQSPSNKVTEKGKDVELRCDPISGHTALYWYRQSLGQGLEFLIYFQGNSAPDKSGLPSDRFSAERTGGSVSTLTIQRTQQEDSAVYLCASSYGTGEAFFGQGTRLTVV.